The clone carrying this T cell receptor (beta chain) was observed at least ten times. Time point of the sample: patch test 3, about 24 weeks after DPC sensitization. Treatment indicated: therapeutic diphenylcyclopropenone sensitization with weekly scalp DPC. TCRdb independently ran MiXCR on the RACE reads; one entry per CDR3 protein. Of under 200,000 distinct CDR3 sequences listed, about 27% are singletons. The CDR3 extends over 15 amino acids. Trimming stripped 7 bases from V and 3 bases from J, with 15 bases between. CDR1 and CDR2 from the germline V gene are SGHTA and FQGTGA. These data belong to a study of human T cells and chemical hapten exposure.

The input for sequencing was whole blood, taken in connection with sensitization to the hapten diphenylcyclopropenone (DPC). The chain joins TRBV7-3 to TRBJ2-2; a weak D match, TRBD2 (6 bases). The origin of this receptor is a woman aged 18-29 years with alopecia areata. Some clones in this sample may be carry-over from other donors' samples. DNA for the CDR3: TGTGCCAGCAAACCGACTAGAGGGTACACCGGGGAGCTGTTTTTT. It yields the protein CASKPTRGYTGELFF.